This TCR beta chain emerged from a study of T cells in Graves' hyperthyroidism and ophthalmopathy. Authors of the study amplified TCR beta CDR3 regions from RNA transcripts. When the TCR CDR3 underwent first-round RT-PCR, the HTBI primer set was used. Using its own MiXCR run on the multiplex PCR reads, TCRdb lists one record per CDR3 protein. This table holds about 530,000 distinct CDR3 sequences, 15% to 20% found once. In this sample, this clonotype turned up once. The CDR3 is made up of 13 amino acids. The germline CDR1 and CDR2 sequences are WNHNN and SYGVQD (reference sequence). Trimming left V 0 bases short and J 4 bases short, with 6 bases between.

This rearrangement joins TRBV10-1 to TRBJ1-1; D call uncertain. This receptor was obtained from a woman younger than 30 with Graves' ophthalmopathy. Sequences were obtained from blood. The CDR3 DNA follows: TGCGCCAGCAGTGAGTCGCCGGGCACTGAAGCTTTCTTT. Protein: CASSESPGTEAFF.